This is a list of T cell receptor beta chains from one sample in a study of metastatic and nonmetastatic thyroid tumors. Using MiXCR, TCRdb re-called clones from the PCR reads. The sample consists of 25,000 or so clones, roughly 15% of them appearing once. The sequenced sample consisted of blood. The receptors come from a male donor with papillary thyroid cancer or a benign thyroid nodule (not recorded which). Some clones in this sample may be carry-over from other donors' samples. The CDR3 runs from the conserved cysteine through the conserved F or W. Fields, in order: J gene, clone size, V gene, D gene, CDR3 DNA, CDR3 protein. The D gene is left open where the match is weak. Not every row has a clone size; where given, it reads once, few, many or a size class.

J: TRBJ2-7
size: .
V: TRBV30
D: .
DNA: TGTGCCTGGAGTCCAACCGACTACGAGCAGTACTTC
CDR3: CAWSPTDYEQYF

J: TRBJ2-7
size: .
V: TRBV5-1
D: .
DNA: TGCGCCAGCAGCCCTTCACTTTACGAGCAGTACTTC
CDR3: CASSPSLYEQYF

J: TRBJ2-6
size: few
V: TRBV6-5
D: TRBD2
DNA: TGTGCCAGCAGTGACTCGGGGGGTACTGGGGCCAACGTCCTGACTTTC
CDR3: CASSDSGGTGANVLTF

J: TRBJ2-1
size: few
V: TRBV20-1
D: TRBD2
DNA: TGCAGTGCTGCCCGACTAGCGGGGTTAGACAATGAGCAGTTCTTC
CDR3: CSAARLAGLDNEQFF

J: TRBJ2-2
size: .
V: TRBV6-2/TRBV6-3
D: .
DNA: TGTGCCAGCAGTTACTCGGAGGGCAATGGGGAGCTGTTTTTT
CDR3: CASSYSEGNGELFF

J: TRBJ2-3
size: .
V: TRBV5-1
D: TRBD2
DNA: TGCGCCAGCAGCTCAGTGACTAGCGCGAACACAGATACGCAGTATTTT
CDR3: CASSSVTSANTDTQYF

J: TRBJ1-4
size: many
V: TRBV7-2
D: .
DNA: TGTGCCAGCAGCTTAGAGGGCCCCTCAGTAGGTGAAAAACTGTTTTTT
CDR3: CASSLEGPSVGEKLFF

J: TRBJ2-3
size: many
V: TRBV6-1
D: TRBD2
DNA: TGTGCCAGCACTCTAGCGGGAGTCGAGGATACGCAGTATTTT
CDR3: CASTLAGVEDTQYF

J: TRBJ2-7
size: many
V: TRBV19
D: .
DNA: TGTGCCCCCGGTGTAGGGAGGGGGTACGAGCAGTACTTC
CDR3: CAPGVGRGYEQYF

J: TRBJ2-7
size: .
V: TRBV18
D: .
DNA: TGTGCCAGCTCACCACAGGGGACCTACGAGCAGTACTTC
CDR3: CASSPQGTYEQYF

J: TRBJ2-7
size: .
V: TRBV12-3/TRBV12-4
D: TRBD1
DNA: TGTGCCAGCAGCCCGGGACAGGGTACTTACGAGCAGTACTTC
CDR3: CASSPGQGTYEQYF

J: TRBJ1-6
size: .
V: TRBV4-2
D: .
DNA: TGTGCCAGCAGCCCAGAAGGGGGGGGTTCGGTCAATTCACCCCTCCACTTT
CDR3: CASSPEGGGSVNSPLHF

J: TRBJ2-7
size: many
V: TRBV7-8
D: .
DNA: TGTGCCAGCAGCGGGGATCGAATGGGTTCGACCTACGAGCAGTACTTC
CDR3: CASSGDRMGSTYEQYF

J: TRBJ1-2
size: .
V: TRBV20-1
D: TRBD1
DNA: TGCAGTGCTAGAGATCACAGGGGGCTGGCTGGGAAGAACACCTTC
CDR3: CSARDHRGLAGKNTF

J: TRBJ1-2
size: many
V: TRBV18
D: .
DNA: TGTGCCAGCTCACCACCGAATGCAGCAGGGTCGCGCTATGGCTACACCTTC
CDR3: CASSPPNAAGSRYGYTF

J: TRBJ2-7
size: many
V: TRBV19
D: TRBD1
DNA: TGTGCCAGTAGTGACTCCGGGACAGGGGCCTACGAGCAGTACTTC
CDR3: CASSDSGTGAYEQYF